This T cell receptor (beta chain) is drawn from a study of T cell clusters in autoimmune cytopenias. The CDR3 spans 16 residues. Germline CDR1 and CDR2: DFQATT and SNEGSKA (reference sequence). TRB was amplified by touch-down multiplex PCR, primer pools A and B combined. For each CDR3 protein, TCRdb gives one entry from its re-call of the multiplex PCR reads, without DNA. The specimen's table records 3,500 to 5,000 distinct CDR3 sequences. About 37,500 genome equivalents of blood DNA were amplified for TRB. This same sample was also part of a study on T cell repertoires in aging, cancer and after chemotherapy.

The sequence was obtained from a human donor in good health. The sequenced sample was peripheral blood. The chain is built from TRBV20-1 and TRBJ2-2; the TCRdb call, TRBD2, lacks DNA for checking. Here the CDR3 reads CSARSGRATNTGELFF.